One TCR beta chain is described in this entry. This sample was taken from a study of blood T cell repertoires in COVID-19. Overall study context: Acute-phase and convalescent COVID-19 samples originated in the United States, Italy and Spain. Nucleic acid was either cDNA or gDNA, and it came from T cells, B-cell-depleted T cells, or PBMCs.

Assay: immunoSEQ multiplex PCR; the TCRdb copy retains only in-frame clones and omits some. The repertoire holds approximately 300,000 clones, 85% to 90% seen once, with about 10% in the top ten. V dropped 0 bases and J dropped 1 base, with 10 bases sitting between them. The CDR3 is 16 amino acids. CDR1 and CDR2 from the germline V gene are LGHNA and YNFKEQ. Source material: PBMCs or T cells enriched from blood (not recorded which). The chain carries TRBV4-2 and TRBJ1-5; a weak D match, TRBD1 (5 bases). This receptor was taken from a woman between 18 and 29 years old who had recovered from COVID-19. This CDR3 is CASSQEGGRSNQPQHF. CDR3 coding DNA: TGTGCCAGCAGCCAAGAGGGGGGTCGGAGCAATCAGCCCCAGCATTTT.